A selection of T cell receptor beta chains follows, all from one sample in a study of long-term antiretroviral therapy in people with HIV. The method was immunoSEQ multiplex PCR; TCRdb's version includes in-frame clones alone and lacks a portion of them. This table has under 45,000 clones, roughly four fifths appearing once. The source was unsorted PBMCs, collected 1 year after starting antiretroviral therapy. The origin of the receptors is a man aged 18 to 35 with HIV. CDR3s include the opening cysteine and the closing phenylalanine or tryptophan. A D gene is named only where the DNA matches it firmly. A clone size is listed for some rows: how often the clone was seen (once, few, many), or a class if it is expanded.

CASSSTGGVTEAFF | TGTGCCAGCAGCTCGACAGGGGGCGTCACTGAAGCTTTCTTT | TRBV6-5 | once | TRBJ1-1 | TRBD1
CASSLQGNTEAFF | TGTGCCAGCAGCTTACAGGGGAACACTGAAGCTTTCTTT | TRBV7-3 | NA | TRBJ1-1 | NA
CASNNRAQLDGYTF | TGTGCCAGCAACAACCGGGCACAATTGGATGGCTACACCTTC | TRBV7-2 | once | TRBJ1-2 | NA
CASSPGRGNYGYTF | TGTGCCAGCAGCCCCGGACGGGGAAACTATGGCTACACCTTC | TRBV5-4 | few | TRBJ1-2 | NA
CASSSGLAVNNEQFF | TGTGCCAGCAGCTCTGGGCTAGCGGTAAACAATGAGCAGTTCTTC | TRBV7-9 | NA | TRBJ2-1 | TRBD2
CSVGGTYGYTF | TGCAGCGTTGGAGGGACCTATGGCTACACCTTC | TRBV29-1 | NA | TRBJ1-2 | NA
CASSVSPYPGPAKNIQYF | TGTGCCAGCAGTGTTTCCCCTTACCCGGGCCCCGCCAAAAACATTCAGTACTTC | TRBV6-4 | NA | TRBJ2-4 | NA
CASGTLDVDNEQFF | TGTGCCAGCGGCACACTGGACGTGGACAATGAGCAGTTCTTC | TRBV27 | NA | TRBJ2-1 | NA
CAITTNTGELFF | TGTGCCATTACAACGAACACCGGGGAGCTGTTTTTT | TRBV25-1 | NA | TRBJ2-2 | NA
CASSSSSTGGYGYTF | TGTGCCAGCAGCTCAAGCTCGACAGGGGGCTATGGCTACACCTTC | TRBV7-6 | NA | TRBJ1-2 | TRBD1
CASTGTGDLGYTF | TGTGCCAGCACCGGGACAGGGGATCTTGGCTACACCTTC | TRBV9 | NA | TRBJ1-2 | TRBD1
CASSPEAQAYNEQFF | TGTGCCAGCAGCCCCGAGGCGCAGGCCTACAATGAGCAGTTCTTC | TRBV7-7 | once | TRBJ2-1 | NA
CASSPGQATGNTIYF | TGTGCCAGCAGCCCCGGGCAGGCTACCGGAAACACCATATATTTT | TRBV13 | NA | TRBJ1-3 | NA
CASSLAGSTYEQYF | TGTGCCAGCAGCTTGGCCGGGTCCACCTACGAGCAGTACTTC | TRBV5-4 | once | TRBJ2-7 | NA
CASSTTKNTEAFF | TGTGCCAGCAGCACCACCAAGAACACTGAAGCTTTCTTT | TRBV6-5 | NA | TRBJ1-1 | NA
CASSFKPTGSHEQYF | TGTGCCAGCAGTTTCAAACCAACAGGGTCCCACGAGCAGTACTTC | TRBV27 | NA | TRBJ2-7 | NA
CASSRGQGAFYNEQFF | TGCGCCAGCAGCCGGGGTCAGGGGGCGTTTTACAATGAGCAGTTCTTC | TRBV4-1 | NA | TRBJ2-1 | TRBD1
CASSQEGLLSDSVNFGYTF | TGTGCCAGCAGCCAAGAGGGACTGCTTAGCGACTCGGTTAACTTTGGCTACACCTTC | TRBV4-2 | NA | TRBJ1-2 | NA
CASSVRTGANYGYTF | TGTGCCAGCAGCGTGAGGACAGGGGCCAACTATGGCTACACCTTC | TRBV9 | NA | TRBJ1-2 | TRBD1
CASSSVTYEQYF | TGTGCCAGCAGTTCTGTAACCTACGAGCAGTACTTC | TRBV28 | NA | TRBJ2-7 | NA
CASRSKDREGTEAFF | TGTGCCAGCAGATCCAAGGACAGGGAGGGCACTGAAGCTTTCTTT | TRBV6-5 | NA | TRBJ1-1 | TRBD1
CASHGLAVTGELFF | TGTGCCAGCCACGGACTAGCGGTCACCGGGGAGCTGTTTTTT | TRBV7-2 | NA | TRBJ2-2 | TRBD2
CASSVGGPPRTDTQYF | TGTGCCAGCAGTGTGGGGGGGCCCCCTCGCACAGATACGCAGTATTTT | TRBV25-1 | NA | TRBJ2-3 | NA
CASRPGQGSYNEQFF | TGTGCCAGCAGACCCGGACAGGGCTCCTACAATGAGCAGTTCTTC | TRBV6-5 | NA | TRBJ2-1 | TRBD1
CASSFPGGKLFF | TGTGCCAGCAGCTTCCCAGGGGGAAAACTGTTTTTT | TRBV5-6 | NA | TRBJ1-4 | TRBD1
CASSPTGGYGYTF | TGTGCCAGCTCACCGACAGGGGGCTATGGCTACACCTTC | TRBV18 | NA | TRBJ1-2 | TRBD1
CASSQDEDRGSEAFF | TGCGCCAGCAGCCAAGATGAGGACAGGGGTTCTGAAGCTTTCTTT | TRBV4-1 | once | TRBJ1-1 | TRBD1
CASSTNEKLFF | TGTGCCAGTAGTACCAATGAAAAACTGTTTTTT | TRBV19 | once | TRBJ1-4 | NA
CASSMARGVNEQFF | TGTGCCAGTAGTATGGCGCGGGGGGTCAATGAGCAGTTCTTC | TRBV19 | few | TRBJ2-1 | TRBD2
CASSPSDVWNEQFF | TGTGCCAGCAGTCCCTCGGACGTGTGGAATGAGCAGTTCTTC | TRBV28 | once | TRBJ2-1 | NA
CASSSGTGAYQPQHF | TGTGCCAGCAGTTCGGGTACAGGGGCCTATCAGCCCCAGCATTTT | TRBV27 | NA | TRBJ1-5 | TRBD1
CASSQGPTDTQYF | TGTGCCAGCTCTCAGGGACCCACAGATACGCAGTATTTT | TRBV18 | NA | TRBJ2-3 | NA
CAILWQAGDYEQYF | TGTGCCATCTTATGGCAAGCGGGGGATTACGAGCAGTACTTC | TRBV2 | NA | TRBJ2-7 | TRBD2
CASRFTSGAYEQYF | TGCGCCAGCAGGTTCACTAGCGGGGCTTACGAGCAGTACTTC | TRBV5-1 | NA | TRBJ2-7 | TRBD2
CASSYRRAYNEQFF | TGTGCCAGCAGCTACAGGCGAGCCTACAATGAGCAGTTCTTC | TRBV7-9 | NA | TRBJ2-1 | NA
CASSQDGSSGNTIYF | TGTGCCAGTAGCCAGGACGGAAGCTCTGGAAACACCATATATTTT | TRBV19 | NA | TRBJ1-3 | NA
CASSPGTGGGNEQFF | TGTGCCAGCTCACCCGGGACAGGGGGGGGCAATGAGCAGTTCTTC | TRBV18 | once | TRBJ2-1 | TRBD1
CASSLDVGFSSSGNTIYF | TGTGCCAGCAGCTTAGATGTTGGGTTTTCAAGCTCTGGAAACACCATATATTTT | TRBV11-2 | NA | TRBJ1-3 | NA
CASSHKAGQGSYEQYF | TGCGCCAGCAGCCATAAGGCGGGACAGGGGTCCTACGAGCAGTACTTC | TRBV4-1 | few | TRBJ2-7 | TRBD1
CASSLPDWLGVGYQETQYF | TGTGCCAGCAGCCTACCTGATTGGTTGGGGGTAGGGTACCAAGAGACCCAGTACTTC | TRBV5-8 | NA | TRBJ2-5 | NA
CASSYSSTDTQYF | TGTGCCAGCAGTTACTCAAGCACAGATACGCAGTATTTT | TRBV6-6 | once | TRBJ2-3 | NA
CASSVGGGSGNTIYF | TGTGCCAGCAGCGTAGGTGGAGGCTCTGGAAACACCATATATTTT | TRBV9 | NA | TRBJ1-3 | NA
CATSSQFSRVTYEQYF | TGTGCCACCAGCAGCCAGTTCAGCCGCGTAACCTACGAGCAGTACTTC | TRBV15 | once | TRBJ2-7 | NA
CASSLGWRQAGELFF | TGTGCCAGCAGCTTGGGCTGGCGCCAGGCCGGGGAGCTGTTTTTT | TRBV5-4 | NA | TRBJ2-2 | NA
CASSPNRVEAFF | TGTGCCAGCAGCCCGAACAGGGTTGAAGCTTTCTTT | TRBV11-2 | NA | TRBJ1-1 | NA
CASSLQGMMQPQHF | TGTGCCAGCAGTCTACAGGGTATGATGCAGCCCCAGCATTTT | TRBV28 | NA | TRBJ1-5 | NA
CASSFSAEAFF | TGTGCCAGCAGCTTTAGTGCCGAAGCTTTCTTT | TRBV11-2 | once | TRBJ1-1 | NA
CASSRTGTISYEQYF | TGTGCCAGCTCACGGACTGGAACCATCTCCTACGAGCAGTACTTC | TRBV18 | NA | TRBJ2-7 | NA
CASISGANVLTF | TGTGCCAGCATTTCTGGGGCCAACGTCCTGACTTTC | TRBV6-1 | NA | TRBJ2-6 | NA
CATSIGLDYEQYF | TGTGCCACCAGCATCGGACTAGACTACGAGCAGTACTTC | TRBV15 | few | TRBJ2-7 | TRBD2
CATSRDKGVGEKLFF | TGTGCCACCAGCAGAGATAAAGGGGTTGGTGAAAAACTGTTTTTT | TRBV15 | NA | TRBJ1-4 | NA
CASLGSRGTEAFF | TGTGCCAGCCTAGGGAGCAGGGGTACTGAAGCTTTCTTT | TRBV6-1 | once | TRBJ1-1 | NA
CASSLAAGYEQYF | TGTGCCAGCAGCTTGGCCGCGGGTTACGAGCAGTACTTC | TRBV5-4 | NA | TRBJ2-7 | NA
CASSQDPLTGGEKLFF | TGTGCCAGCAGCCAAGATCCCCTGACAGGGGGTGAAAAACTGTTTTTT | TRBV4-2 | NA | TRBJ1-4 | TRBD1
CASSLGLGQAQETQYF | TGTGCCAGCAGCTTAGGGTTAGGACAGGCACAAGAGACCCAGTACTTC | TRBV7-3 | once | TRBJ2-5 | TRBD1
CASSIGHLTEAFF | TGTGCCAGTAGTATAGGACATCTGACTGAAGCTTTCTTT | TRBV19 | NA | TRBJ1-1 | NA
CASSLRGWASLPSSYNEQFF | TGTGCCAGCAGCTTAAGGGGCTGGGCTAGCTTACCTAGCTCCTACAATGAGCAGTTCTTC | TRBV7-3 | NA | TRBJ2-1 | NA
CASRWSMDSNQPQHF | TGCGCCAGCAGATGGAGTATGGATAGCAATCAGCCCCAGCATTTT | TRBV5-1 | NA | TRBJ1-5 | NA
CASSITDTGELFF | TGTGCCAGTAGTATTACGGACACCGGGGAGCTGTTTTTT | TRBV19 | few | TRBJ2-2 | NA